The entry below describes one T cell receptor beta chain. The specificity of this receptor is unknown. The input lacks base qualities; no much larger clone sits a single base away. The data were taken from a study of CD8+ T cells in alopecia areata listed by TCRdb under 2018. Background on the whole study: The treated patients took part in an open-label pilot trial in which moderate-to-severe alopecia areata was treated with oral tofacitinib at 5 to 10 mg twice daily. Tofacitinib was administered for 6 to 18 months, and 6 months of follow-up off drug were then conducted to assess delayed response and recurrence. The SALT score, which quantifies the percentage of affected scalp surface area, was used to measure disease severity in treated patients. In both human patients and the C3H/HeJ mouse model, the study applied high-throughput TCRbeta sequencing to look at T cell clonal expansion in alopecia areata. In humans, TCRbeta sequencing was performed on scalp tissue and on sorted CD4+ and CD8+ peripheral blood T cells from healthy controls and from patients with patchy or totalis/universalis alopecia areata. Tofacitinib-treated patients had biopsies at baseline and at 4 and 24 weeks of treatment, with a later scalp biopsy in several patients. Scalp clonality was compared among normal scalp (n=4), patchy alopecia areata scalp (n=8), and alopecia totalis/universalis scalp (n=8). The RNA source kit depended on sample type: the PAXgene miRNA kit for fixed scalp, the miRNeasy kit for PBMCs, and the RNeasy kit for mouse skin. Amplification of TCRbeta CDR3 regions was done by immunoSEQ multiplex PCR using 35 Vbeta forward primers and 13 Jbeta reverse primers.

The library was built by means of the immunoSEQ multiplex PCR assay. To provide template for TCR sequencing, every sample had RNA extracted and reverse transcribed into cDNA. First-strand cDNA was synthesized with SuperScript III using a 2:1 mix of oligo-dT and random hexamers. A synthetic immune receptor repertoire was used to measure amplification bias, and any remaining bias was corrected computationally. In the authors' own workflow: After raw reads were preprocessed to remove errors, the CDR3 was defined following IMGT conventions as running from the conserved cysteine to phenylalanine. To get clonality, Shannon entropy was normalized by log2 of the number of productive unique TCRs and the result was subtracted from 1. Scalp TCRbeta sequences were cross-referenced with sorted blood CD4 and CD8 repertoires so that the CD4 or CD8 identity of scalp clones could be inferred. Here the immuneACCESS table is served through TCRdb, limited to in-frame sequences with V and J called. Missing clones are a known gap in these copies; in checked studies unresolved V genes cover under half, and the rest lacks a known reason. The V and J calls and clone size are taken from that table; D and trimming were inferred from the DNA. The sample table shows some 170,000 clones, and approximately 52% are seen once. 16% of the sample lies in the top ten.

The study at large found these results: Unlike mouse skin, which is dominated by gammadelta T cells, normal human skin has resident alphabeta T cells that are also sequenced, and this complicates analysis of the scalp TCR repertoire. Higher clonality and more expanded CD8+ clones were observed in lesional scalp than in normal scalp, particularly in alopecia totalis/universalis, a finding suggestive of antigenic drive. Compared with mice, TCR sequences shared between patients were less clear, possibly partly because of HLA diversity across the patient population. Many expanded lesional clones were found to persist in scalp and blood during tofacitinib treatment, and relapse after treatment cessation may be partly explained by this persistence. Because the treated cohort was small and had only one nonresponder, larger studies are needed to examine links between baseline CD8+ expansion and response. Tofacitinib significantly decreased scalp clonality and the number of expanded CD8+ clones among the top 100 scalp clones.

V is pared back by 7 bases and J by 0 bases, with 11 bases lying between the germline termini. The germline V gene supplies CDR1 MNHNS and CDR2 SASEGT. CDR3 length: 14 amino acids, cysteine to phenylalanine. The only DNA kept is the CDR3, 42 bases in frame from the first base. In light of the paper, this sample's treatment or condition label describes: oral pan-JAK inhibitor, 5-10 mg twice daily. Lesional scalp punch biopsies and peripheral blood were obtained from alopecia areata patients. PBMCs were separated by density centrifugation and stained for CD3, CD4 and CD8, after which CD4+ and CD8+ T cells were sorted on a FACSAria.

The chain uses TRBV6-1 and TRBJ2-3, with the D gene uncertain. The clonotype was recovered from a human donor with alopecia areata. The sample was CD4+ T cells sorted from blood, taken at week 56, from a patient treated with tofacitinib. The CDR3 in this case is CASNAVSSTDTQYF. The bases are TGTGCCAGCAACGCAGTATCTAGCACAGATACGCAGTATTTT.